Listed below are T cell receptor beta chains from one sample, sequenced in a study of blood T cell repertoires in COVID-19. Data came from immunoSEQ multiplex PCR; TCRdb stores just in-frame clones and leaves some out. Found here are some 270,000 clones, over 75% of them singletons; the top ten hold approximately 9.6%. Sequenced sample: PBMCs or T cells enriched from blood (not recorded which). These receptors all stem from a woman between 45 and 65 years old with acute COVID-19. CDR3s include the opening cysteine and the closing phenylalanine or tryptophan. D genes are given only for firm matches. Clone size is not always given. Where it is, it says once, few, many or a class for expanded clones.

d_gene,j_gene,v_gene,abundance,CDR3nt,CDR3aa
TRBD1,TRBJ1-3,TRBV19,NA,TGTGCCACTAATACAGGGGCCTCTGGAAACACCATATATTTT,CATNTGASGNTIYF
NA,TRBJ1-5,TRBV15,many,TGTGCCACCAGCCTCAGGCGGGGCAATCAGCCCCAGCATTTT,CATSLRRGNQPQHF
TRBD1,TRBJ2-6,TRBV5-1,NA,TGCGCCAGCAGCTCCAGAACAACCGGGACAGGGCACTCTGGGGCCAACGTCCTGACTTTC,CASSSRTTGTGHSGANVLTF
NA,TRBJ2-1,TRBV6-1,NA,TGTGCCAGCAGTGATTACACGGCGACTTACAATGAGCAGTTCTTC,CASSDYTATYNEQFF
NA,TRBJ2-3,TRBV19,NA,TGTGCCAGTAAAGAGGGATTGGTCACAGATACGCAGTATTTT,CASKEGLVTDTQYF
NA,TRBJ2-7,TRBV12-3/TRBV12-4,NA,TGTGCCAGCAGTTTTGCGGGTAACTACGAGCAGTACTTC,CASSFAGNYEQYF
NA,TRBJ1-5,TRBV3-1/TRBV3-2,few,TGTGCCAGCAGCCCTCACAACGATCAGCCCCAGCATTTT,CASSPHNDQPQHF
NA,TRBJ1-4,TRBV15,NA,TGTGCCACCAGCAGGGGGGGTACCCAATCAACTAATGAAAAACTGTTTTTT,CATSRGGTQSTNEKLFF
NA,TRBJ1-1,TRBV2,NA,TGTGCCAGCACCCCCGGCGGGTGGAGTGAAGCTTTCTTT,CASTPGGWSEAFF
TRBD1,TRBJ1-1,TRBV7-2,NA,TGTGCCAGCAGCCTACAGGGGCGAAACACTGAAGCTTTCTTT,CASSLQGRNTEAFF
NA,TRBJ1-5,TRBV18,NA,TGTGCCAGCTCACCACCGGGAGGGAATGGCAATCAGCCCCAGCATTTT,CASSPPGGNGNQPQHF
TRBD1,TRBJ1-6,TRBV10-3,once,TGTGCCATCAGTGAGTTGTCAGGGGGCATGGGTTCACCCCTCCACTTT,CAISELSGGMGSPLHF
NA,TRBJ2-1,TRBV4-1,once,TGCGCCAGCAGCCAAGATCTTGGGGGCCCCTCCTACAATGAGCAGTTCTTC,CASSQDLGGPSYNEQFF
NA,TRBJ2-7,TRBV7-3,few,TGTGCCAGCAGCTTACGGGCAGGGCCCCACGAGCAGTACTTC,CASSLRAGPHEQYF
TRBD1,TRBJ1-6,TRBV6-5,NA,TGTGCCGGCAGTTACTCAGGACAGGGGAGTTCACCCCTCCACTTT,CAGSYSGQGSSPLHF
TRBD1,TRBJ1-5,TRBV6-2/TRBV6-3,NA,TGTGCCAGCAGTAGGGGACAGGGCAGCAATCAGCCCCAGCATTTT,CASSRGQGSNQPQHF
TRBD1,TRBJ1-6,TRBV4-3,NA,TGCGCCAGCAGCCAAGATCTATGGGACAGTAATTCACCCCTCCACTTT,CASSQDLWDSNSPLHF
TRBD1,TRBJ1-1,TRBV30,NA,TGTGCCTGGAGGGGACAGTCCGGGACTGAAGCTTTCTTT,CAWRGQSGTEAFF
TRBD1,TRBJ1-6,TRBV30,NA,TGTGCCGTAACGGGACAGGGTAATTCACCCCTCCACTTT,CAVTGQGNSPLHF
TRBD1,TRBJ1-2,TRBV19,once,TGTGCCAGTAGTGTAACAGGGGGTATACTGTATGGCTACACCTTC,CASSVTGGILYGYTF
NA,TRBJ1-1,TRBV7-2,NA,TGTGCCAGCAGCCCCCAAGGGGACACTGAAGCTTTCTTT,CASSPQGDTEAFF
TRBD1,TRBJ1-1,TRBV4-1,NA,TGCGCCAGCAGCGACCCGGGACAGGGGGCCCCAGGGAGAAACACTGAAGCTTTCTTT,CASSDPGQGAPGRNTEAFF
TRBD1,TRBJ1-5,TRBV27,NA,TGTGCCAGCAGTTTATCGATGACAGGGAATCAGCCCCAGCATTTT,CASSLSMTGNQPQHF
TRBD1,TRBJ2-5,TRBV5-6,NA,TGTGCCAGCGGCCGGGACAGGGGGTATGAGGAGACCCAGTACTTC,CASGRDRGYEETQYF
NA,TRBJ1-2,TRBV20-1,NA,TGCAGTGGGGGGGACGGGCCGGTATACACCTTC,CSGGDGPVYTF
TRBD1,TRBJ1-1,TRBV28,NA,TGTGCCAGCAGTTCGACAGGGGGCGGGAACACTGAAGCTTTCTTT,CASSSTGGGNTEAFF
TRBD1,TRBJ2-2,TRBV24-1,NA,TGTGCCACCAGTGAAGCTCGACAGGGCGGGGAGCTGTTTTTT,CATSEARQGGELFF
TRBD1,TRBJ1-2,TRBV30,NA,TGTGCCTGGACCCTGGACAGGGTCACCGGCTACACCTTC,CAWTLDRVTGYTF
NA,TRBJ2-7,TRBV2,NA,TGTGCCAGCAGCACCTCTCAGGGTTCAGAGCAGTACTTC,CASSTSQGSEQYF
NA,TRBJ2-1,TRBV13,NA,TGTGCCAGCAGCTTAAGGACTTACAATGAGCAGTTCTTC,CASSLRTYNEQFF
TRBD1,TRBJ1-5,TRBV6-6,NA,TGTGCCAGCAGTCTTTCGGGACAGAATCAGCCCCAGCATTTT,CASSLSGQNQPQHF
NA,TRBJ1-1,TRBV18,NA,TGTGCCAGCTCACCGTCGGGGTGGGAGACTGAAGCTTTCTTT,CASSPSGWETEAFF
TRBD1,TRBJ1-1,TRBV10-3,few,TGTGCCATCAGTGAGAGACAGGGATGGACTGAAGCTTTCTTT,CAISERQGWTEAFF
NA,TRBJ1-2,TRBV30,NA,TGTGCCCGAAGTCGGGGTCGTGGCTACACCTTC,CARSRGRGYTF
NA,TRBJ1-4,TRBV30,NA,TGTGCCTGGAGAGGGCAGGGATATGAAAAACTGTTTTTT,CAWRGQGYEKLFF
NA,TRBJ1-3,TRBV9,NA,TGTGCCAGCAGCGTAGCATCCCCACAGGGCAGGGGAAACACCATATATTTT,CASSVASPQGRGNTIYF
NA,TRBJ1-5,TRBV29-1,NA,TGCAGCGCCGAGGAGGGGCGGGGGCAGCCCCAGCATTTT,CSAEEGRGQPQHF
TRBD2,TRBJ2-3,TRBV5-1,NA,TGCGCCAGCAGCTTAACTAGCGGGGGAGGCACAGATACGCAGTATTTT,CASSLTSGGGTDTQYF
NA,TRBJ1-4,TRBV18,once,TGTGCCAGCTCACCACAAGCAGGGGTTAATGAAAAACTGTTTTTT,CASSPQAGVNEKLFF
NA,TRBJ1-2,TRBV25-1,NA,TGTGCCAGCAGTGAAAGCGGCGGTAACTATGGCTACACCTTC,CASSESGGNYGYTF
TRBD1,TRBJ2-2,TRBV7-2,NA,TGTGCCAGCAGCGGCGACAGGGCGCCCCTCGGGGACGGGGAGCTGTTTTTT,CASSGDRAPLGDGELFF
NA,TRBJ2-2,TRBV21-1,once,TGTGCCAGCAGGCGGAGCAGGGGGAACACCGGGGAGCTGTTTTTT,CASRRSRGNTGELFF
NA,TRBJ1-1,TRBV5-6,NA,TGTGCCAGCAGGCGGGATTTGTCATCCACTGAAGCTTTCTTT,CASRRDLSSTEAFF
NA,TRBJ1-5,TRBV7-7,NA,TGTGCTAGCAGCCTGACCGGGGTCAATCAGCCCCAGCATTTT,CASSLTGVNQPQHF
NA,TRBJ2-5,TRBV7-2,NA,TGTGCCAGCAGCTCCCGAAACTTAGACAGAGGAAAAGAGACCCAGTACTTC,CASSSRNLDRGKETQYF
NA,TRBJ2-7,TRBV5-4,NA,TGTGCCACCCACATGGGCCGGATTTCCTACGAGCAGTACTTC,CATHMGRISYEQYF
TRBD1,TRBJ1-1,TRBV27,NA,TGTGCCAGCAGTTTGGACAGGGATGGTTCAACTACTGAAGCTTTCTTT,CASSLDRDGSTTEAFF
NA,TRBJ1-4,TRBV10-3,NA,TGTGCCATCAGTCCAAGTGGGGGGAATGAAAAACTGTTTTTT,CAISPSGGNEKLFF
NA,TRBJ2-1,TRBV7-2,few,TGTGCCAGCAGCCCCTTCCGGCGCGGTGAGCAGTTCTTC,CASSPFRRGEQFF
NA,TRBJ1-3,TRBV9,NA,TGTGCCAGCAGCGTAGATCCAGAAAGATACTCTGGAAACACCATATATTTT,CASSVDPERYSGNTIYF
NA,TRBJ2-1,TRBV11-2,NA,TGTGCCAGCAGCCTCAGAGTAGCAGTTGATGAGCAGTTCTTC,CASSLRVAVDEQFF
TRBD2,TRBJ2-1,TRBV5-5,NA,TGTGCCAGCAGCCTAGGACTAGCGGGGGGGCGGGAGCAGTTCTTC,CASSLGLAGGREQFF
TRBD1,TRBJ1-4,TRBV19,once,TGTGCCAGTAGTATTGGGACAGGGAAATACGAAAAACTGTTTTTT,CASSIGTGKYEKLFF
NA,TRBJ1-1,TRBV21-1,NA,TGTGCCAGCAGCAAAGCGCTTTTGAGGGCCAGGAACACTGAAGCTTTCTTT,CASSKALLRARNTEAFF
NA,TRBJ1-2,TRBV6-1,NA,TGTGCCAGCAGTGAAGGTCGGACCGCGAGTGGGGGGTATGGCTACACCTTC,CASSEGRTASGGYGYTF
NA,TRBJ1-5,TRBV6-6,NA,TGTGCCAGCAGCCCCACAGGGAAGAGCAATCAGCCCCAGCATTTT,CASSPTGKSNQPQHF
NA,TRBJ1-3,TRBV6-5,NA,TGTGCCAGCAGTTATATTTCGGGGGGCTCTGGAAACACCATATATTTT,CASSYISGGSGNTIYF
NA,TRBJ1-2,TRBV11-2,NA,TGTGCCAGCAGCTTAGCCCAGGAGGGCTATGGCTACACCTTC,CASSLAQEGYGYTF
TRBD1,TRBJ1-4,TRBV3-1/TRBV3-2,NA,TGTGCCAGCAGCTTTTCCCGGGACAGGGGGCGAAATGAAAAACTGTTTTTT,CASSFSRDRGRNEKLFF